Listed below are T cell receptor beta chains from one sample, sequenced in a study of early T cells in non-severe SARS-CoV-2 infection. Via MiXCR, TCRdb re-called the 5' RACE reads, giving one row per CDR3 protein. The sample lists fewer than 120,000 distinct CDR3 sequences, around an eighth seen once, with approximately 3.8% in the top ten. The sequenced sample was whole blood, obtained at baseline. All receptors come from an adult who was a healthcare worker with PCR-confirmed SARS-CoV-2 infection or an uninfected control (not recorded which). Each CDR3 is given with its conserved first and last residue. Expanded clones are given a class, and other clones once, few, many or no size at all.

>TRBJ2-7|-|TRBV20-1
CSAGDRSSYEQYF
>TRBJ2-2|-|TRBV12-3/TRBV12-4
CASSSLGNTGELFF
>TRBJ1-3|many|TRBV14
CASSEIQGLGNTIYF
>TRBJ1-3|few|TRBV7-9
CASSLVMAAKNTIYF
>TRBJ2-3|few|TRBV29-1
CSLGQATSTDTQYF
>TRBJ2-5|many|TRBV5-6
CASSWSLEVTQYF
>TRBJ2-1|-|TRBV5-1
CASSLGQMNEQFF
>TRBJ1-6|-|TRBV2
CASSDRVGSSPLHF
>TRBJ2-1|-|TRBV3-1
CASSQDAGRVPYNEQFF
>TRBJ2-7|-|TRBV11-2
CASSARPDGYEQYF
>TRBJ2-2|-|TRBV2
CASRYTGELFF
>TRBJ1-4|-|TRBV6-5
CASSREKLFF
>TRBJ2-7|few|TRBV7-9
CASSFSGGGQSEQYF
>TRBJ2-3|many|TRBV29-1
CSVGGAGDFYTQYF
>TRBJ1-1|-|TRBV12-3/TRBV12-4
CASSLLVQANTEAFF
>TRBJ2-5|many|TRBV20-1
CSARGIVADQETQYF
>TRBJ2-7|few|TRBV28
CASSLQGTGNYEQYF
>TRBJ1-1|few|TRBV2
CASREGARTGNTEAFF
>TRBJ2-6|-|TRBV11-2
CASSFLYRRKSSGANVLTF
>TRBJ1-1|few|TRBV28
CASALGAVTEAFF
>TRBJ2-2|few|TRBV6-1
CASIRLPGQGNTGELFF
>TRBJ2-1|-|TRBV20-1
CSAERERYNEQFF
>TRBJ1-1|-|TRBV4-2
CASSQVGNTEAFF
>TRBJ2-7|-|TRBV29-1
CSVERSGLNGEQYF
>TRBJ2-1|-|TRBV7-8
CASSLVGTSGGLRRSF
>TRBJ1-1|-|TRBV28
CASSWTDLRLMNTEAFF
>TRBJ2-7|many|TRBV6-1
CASTPTRWGEQYF
>TRBJ1-1|many|TRBV20-1
CSARETGNTEAFF
>TRBJ1-2|few|TRBV20-1
CSAHQGDRWAWGYTF
>TRBJ1-1|-|TRBV2
CATLLRGDTEAFF
>TRBJ1-6|-|TRBV4-1
CASSQDQSPLHF
>TRBJ2-7|-|TRBV27
CVGQGSYEQYF
>TRBJ2-6|-|TRBV2
CATKGSGANVLTF
>TRBJ2-2|many|TRBV7-6
CASSLVPGQGNTGELFF
>TRBJ2-3|many|TRBV20-1
CSAQSLDTQYF
>TRBJ2-3|few|TRBV18
CASSSTGYGPDTQYF
>TRBJ1-3|few|TRBV7-9
CASPWGGGNTIYF
>TRBJ1-1|-|TRBV29-1
CSVLPIYNTEAFF
>TRBJ1-2|few|TRBV7-8
CASSLAAGGVNYGYTF
>TRBJ1-2|-|TRBV2
CASSNGQGGYTF
>TRBJ2-7|few|TRBV7-7
CASSLAAGSSYEQYF
>TRBJ1-2|many|TRBV5-4
CASSFQGDTSYGYTF
>TRBJ1-2|few|TRBV13
CASSTPGTGQGHGYTF
>TRBJ2-3|-|TRBV24-1
CATSTGHESPTDTQYF
>TRBJ2-7|-|TRBV7-2
CASSLEWPERYEQYF
>TRBJ1-1|many|TRBV10-1
CVKENLAVDGGLMNTEAFF
>TRBJ2-3|few|TRBV29-1
CSVGLAGVTDTQYF
>TRBJ1-1|many|TRBV24-1
CATSERDSGKAFF
>TRBJ2-3|-|TRBV5-4
CASSPKGGPSTDTQYF
>TRBJ1-1|-|TRBV19
CASRERGGNTEAFF
>TRBJ2-3|few|TRBV7-3
CASSSGVGTDTQYF
>TRBJ2-2|-|TRBV28
CASSPTGTAGELFF
>TRBJ1-6|-|TRBV7-2
CASSLGLIVHYNSPLHF